This is a list of T cell receptor beta chains from one sample in a study of shared clonotypes between healthy human individuals. Some clones are missing from TCRdb's copy, which holds only in-frame ones; the method was immunoSEQ multiplex PCR. Of under 2,500,000 clones listed, approximately 94% were seen once; the top ten hold more than 0.1%. The sample consisted of naive CD4+ T cells sorted from blood. The receptor set was obtained from a young man in good health. Both conserved end residues are trimmed from each CDR3. Each record gives: V gene, D gene, CDR3 protein. The D gene is left open where the match is weak.

TRBV2	.	ASRDNTGELF
TRBV6-5	.	ASSYSRTYNEQF
TRBV4-3	TRBD1	ASSQTTGITEAF
TRBV5-4	.	ASSLEGAPKGEKLF
TRBV7-9	TRBD1	ASSLARTGFNEQF
TRBV6-1	.	ASSENLYEQY
TRBV6-6	.	ASRVGRPNTGELF
TRBV30	TRBD1	AWNTGTGVWMDGYT
TRBV2	.	ASNLEWSGNTIY
TRBV10-1	TRBD1	ATGQGDDTIY
TRBV30	.	AWSVIGNTIY
TRBV2	.	ATRRMNTEAF
TRBV5-5	.	ASSWTSRRPGYEQY
TRBV6-6	.	ASSYSKLVVHNEQF
TRBV11-2	TRBD1	ASSPIQGEQY
TRBV18	TRBD2	ASSRRTSGQETQY
TRBV6-1	TRBD1	ASSGKTGGEQF
TRBV27	.	ASSFLGAPNTGELF
TRBV6-6	.	ASSYATDLSGNTIY
TRBV7-9	.	ASSLEGISEQY
TRBV30	.	AWSEMGPYEQY
TRBV7-9	TRBD1	ASSQPGQETYEQY
TRBV7-9	.	ASSSGEVRQF
TRBV20-1	.	SAPHKNIQY
TRBV27	.	ASSLNGGRGYT
TRBV19	.	ASSINWRLETQY
TRBV5-1	.	ASSFDREKLF